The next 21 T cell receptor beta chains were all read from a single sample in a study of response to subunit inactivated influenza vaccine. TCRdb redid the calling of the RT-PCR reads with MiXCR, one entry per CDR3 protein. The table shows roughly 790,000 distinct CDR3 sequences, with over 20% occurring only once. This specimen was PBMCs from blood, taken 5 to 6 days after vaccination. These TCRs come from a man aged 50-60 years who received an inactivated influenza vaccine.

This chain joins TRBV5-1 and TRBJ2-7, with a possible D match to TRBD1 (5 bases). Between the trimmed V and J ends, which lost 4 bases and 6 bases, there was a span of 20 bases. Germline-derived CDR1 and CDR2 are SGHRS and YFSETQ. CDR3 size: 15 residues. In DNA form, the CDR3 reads TGCGCCAGCAGCAAAACAGGCACCGAGGTTCGCGAGCAGTACTTC. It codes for CASSKTGTEVREQYF.

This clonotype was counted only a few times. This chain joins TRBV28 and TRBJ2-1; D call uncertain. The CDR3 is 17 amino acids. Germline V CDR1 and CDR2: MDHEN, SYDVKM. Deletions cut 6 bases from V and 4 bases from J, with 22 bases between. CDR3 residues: CASSHSPSSLGYNEQFF. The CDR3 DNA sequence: TGTGCCAGCAGCCATTCCCCCTCCTCCTTGGGTTACAATGAGCAGTTCTTC.

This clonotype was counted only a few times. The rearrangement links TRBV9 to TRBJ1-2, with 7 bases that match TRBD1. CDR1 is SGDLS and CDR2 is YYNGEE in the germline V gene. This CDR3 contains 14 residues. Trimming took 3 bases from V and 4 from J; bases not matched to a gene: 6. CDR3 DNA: TGTGCCAGCAGCGCTTCAGGGGGTCCCTATGGCTACACCTTC. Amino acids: CASSASGGPYGYTF. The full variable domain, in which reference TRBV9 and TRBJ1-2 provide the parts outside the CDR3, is DSGVTQTPKHLITATGQRVTLRCSPRSGDLSVYWYQQSLDQGLQFLIQYYNGEERAKGNILERFSAQQFPDLHSELNLSSLELGDSALYFCASSASGGPYGYTFGSGTRLTVV.

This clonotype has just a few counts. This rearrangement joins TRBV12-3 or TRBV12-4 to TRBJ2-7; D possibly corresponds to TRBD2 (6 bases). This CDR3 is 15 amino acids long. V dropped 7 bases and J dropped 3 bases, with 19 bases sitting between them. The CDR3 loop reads CASTSTGLRSYEQYF. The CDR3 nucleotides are TGTGCCAGCACCTCCACGGGACTCAGAAGCTACGAGCAGTACTTC.

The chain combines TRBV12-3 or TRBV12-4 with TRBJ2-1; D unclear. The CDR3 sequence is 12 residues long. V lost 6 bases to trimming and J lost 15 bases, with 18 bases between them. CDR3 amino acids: CASSLGPAVRFF. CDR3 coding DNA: TGTGCCAGCAGCCTCGGGCCCGCGGTCCGGTTCTTC.

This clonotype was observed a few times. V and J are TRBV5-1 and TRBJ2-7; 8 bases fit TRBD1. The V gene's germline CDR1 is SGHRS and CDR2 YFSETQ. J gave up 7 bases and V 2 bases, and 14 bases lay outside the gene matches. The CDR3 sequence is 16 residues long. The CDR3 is CASSFGDRQGNSEQYF. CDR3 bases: TGCGCCAGCAGCTTTGGAGACAGACAGGGGAATTCGGAGCAGTACTTC.

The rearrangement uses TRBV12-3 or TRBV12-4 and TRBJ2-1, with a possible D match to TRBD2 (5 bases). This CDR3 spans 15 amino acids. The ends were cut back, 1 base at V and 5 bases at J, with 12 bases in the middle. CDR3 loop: CASSLGGIFNNEQFF. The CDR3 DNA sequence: TGTGCCAGCAGTTTAGGAGGGATTTTCAACAATGAGCAGTTCTTC.

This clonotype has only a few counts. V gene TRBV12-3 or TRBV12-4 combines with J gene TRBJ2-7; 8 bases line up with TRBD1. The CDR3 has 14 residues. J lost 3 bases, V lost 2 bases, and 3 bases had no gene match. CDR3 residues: CASSLSGQVYEQYF. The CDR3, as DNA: TGTGCCAGCAGTTTATCGGGACAGGTCTACGAGCAGTACTTC.

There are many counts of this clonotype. The CDR3, as DNA: TGTGCCAGCAGTTTGGACAGGGGTAACCACGAGCAGTACTTC. Residues: CASSLDRGNHEQYF. The chain combines TRBV12-3 or TRBV12-4 with TRBJ2-7; 9 nucleotides match TRBD1. The CDR3 extends over 14 amino acids. The J segment lost 5 bases and the V segment lost 3 bases, leaving 5 bases of the junction unmatched.

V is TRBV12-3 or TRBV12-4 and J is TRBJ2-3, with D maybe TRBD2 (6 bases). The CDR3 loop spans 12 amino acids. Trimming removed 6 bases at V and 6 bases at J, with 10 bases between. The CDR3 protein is CASSERVDTQYF. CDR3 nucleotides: TGTGCCAGCAGCGAGCGGGTCGATACGCAGTATTTT.

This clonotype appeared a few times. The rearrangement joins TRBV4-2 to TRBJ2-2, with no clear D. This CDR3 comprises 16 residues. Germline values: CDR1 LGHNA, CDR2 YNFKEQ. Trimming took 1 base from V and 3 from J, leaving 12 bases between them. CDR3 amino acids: CASSQARSVYTGELFF. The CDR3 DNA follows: TGTGCCAGCAGCCAAGCCCGTTCCGTGTACACCGGGGAGCTGTTTTTT.

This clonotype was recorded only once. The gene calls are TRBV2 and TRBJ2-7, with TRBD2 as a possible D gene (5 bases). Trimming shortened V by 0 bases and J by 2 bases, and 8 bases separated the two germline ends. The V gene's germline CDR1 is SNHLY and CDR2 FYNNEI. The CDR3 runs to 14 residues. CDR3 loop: CASSEAERPYEQYF. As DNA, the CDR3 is TGTGCCAGCAGTGAAGCGGAGCGGCCCTACGAGCAGTACTTC.

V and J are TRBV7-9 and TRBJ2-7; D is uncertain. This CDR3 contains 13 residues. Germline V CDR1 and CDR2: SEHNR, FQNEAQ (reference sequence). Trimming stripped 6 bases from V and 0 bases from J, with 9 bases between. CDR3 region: CASSGPYSYEQYF. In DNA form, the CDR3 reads TGTGCCAGCAGTGGACCCTACTCCTACGAGCAGTACTTC. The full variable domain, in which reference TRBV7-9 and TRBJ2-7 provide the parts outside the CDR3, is DTGVSQNPRHKITKRGQNVTFRCDPISEHNRLYWYRQTLGQGPEFLTYFQNEAQLEKSRLLSDRFSAERPKGSFSTLEIQRTEQGDSAMYLCASSGPYSYEQYFGPGTRLTVT.

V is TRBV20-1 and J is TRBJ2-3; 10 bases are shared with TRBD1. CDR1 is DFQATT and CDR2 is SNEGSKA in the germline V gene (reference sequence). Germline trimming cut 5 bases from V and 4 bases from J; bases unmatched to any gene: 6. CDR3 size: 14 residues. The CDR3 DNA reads TGCAGTGCTTGGAGACAGGGGGCCTCAGATACGCAGTATTTT. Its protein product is CSAWRQGASDTQYF.

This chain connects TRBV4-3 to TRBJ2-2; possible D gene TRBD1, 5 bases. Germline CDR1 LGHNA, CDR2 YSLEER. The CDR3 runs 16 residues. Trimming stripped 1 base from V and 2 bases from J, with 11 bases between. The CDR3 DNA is TGCGCCAGCAGCCAAGTTGCAGGGATTAACACCGGGGAGCTGTTTTTT. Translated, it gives CASSQVAGINTGELFF.

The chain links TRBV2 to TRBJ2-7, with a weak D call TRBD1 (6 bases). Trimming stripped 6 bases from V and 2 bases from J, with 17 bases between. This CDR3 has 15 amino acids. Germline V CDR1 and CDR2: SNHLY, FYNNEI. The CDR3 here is CASRALQGSAYEQYF. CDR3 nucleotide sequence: TGTGCCAGCAGGGCCCTACAGGGATCGGCCTACGAGCAGTACTTC.

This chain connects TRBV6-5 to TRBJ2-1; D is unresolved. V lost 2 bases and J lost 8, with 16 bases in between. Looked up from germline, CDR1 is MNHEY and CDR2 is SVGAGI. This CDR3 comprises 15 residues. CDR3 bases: TGTGCCAGCAGTTACCCCCCAGGTCTAATCGATGAGCAGTTCTTC. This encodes CASSYPPGLIDEQFF.

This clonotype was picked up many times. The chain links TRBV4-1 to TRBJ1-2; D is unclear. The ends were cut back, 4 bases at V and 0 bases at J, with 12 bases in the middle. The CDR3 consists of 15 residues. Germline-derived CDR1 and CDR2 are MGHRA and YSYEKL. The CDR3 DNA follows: TGCGCCAGCAGCCCCTCGGCACACGCTAACTATGGCTACACCTTC. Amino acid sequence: CASSPSAHANYGYTF.

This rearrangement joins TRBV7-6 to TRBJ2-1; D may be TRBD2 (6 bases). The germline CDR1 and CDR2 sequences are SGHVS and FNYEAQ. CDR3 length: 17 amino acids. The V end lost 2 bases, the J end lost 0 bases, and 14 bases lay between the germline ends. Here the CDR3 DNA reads TGTGCCAGCAGCTTAATTTCGGGGGAGAGCTCCTACAATGAGCAGTTCTTC. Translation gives CASSLISGESSYNEQFF.

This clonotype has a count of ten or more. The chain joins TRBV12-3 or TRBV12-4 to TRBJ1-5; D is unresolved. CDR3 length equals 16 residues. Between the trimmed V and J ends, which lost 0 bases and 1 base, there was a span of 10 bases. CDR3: CASSLAGQQSNQPQHF. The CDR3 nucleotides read TGTGCCAGCAGTTTAGCAGGGCAGCAGAGCAATCAGCCCCAGCATTTT.

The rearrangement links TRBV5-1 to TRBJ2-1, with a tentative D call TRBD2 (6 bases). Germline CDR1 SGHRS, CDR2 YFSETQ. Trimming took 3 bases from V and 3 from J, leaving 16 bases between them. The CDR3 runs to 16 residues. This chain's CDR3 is CASSWGTGGNYNEQFF. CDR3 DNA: TGCGCCAGCAGCTGGGGGACTGGCGGGAACTACAATGAGCAGTTCTTC.